This entry is about one T cell receptor (beta chain). The data stem from a study of T cell changes during pregnancy in multiple sclerosis. Here immunoSEQ multiplex PCR was the method, and the copy in TCRdb shows in-frame clones only, minus some. This repertoire shows 75,000 to 95,000 clones, approximately 90% found once; its top ten account for 1.5% to 2%. CDR1 and CDR2 (germline): SGHTA, FQGTGA. V was clipped by 4 bases and J by 7 bases; unmatched bases: 7. There are 15 residues in the CDR3. Source: peripheral blood, taken in the first trimester of pregnancy. The TCR comes from a female donor in good health, enrolled as a control in a pregnancy study. The chain recombines TRBV7-3 with TRBJ2-1; TRBD2 aligns across 10 bases. The CDR3 region is CASSSRAGGRNEQFF. The CDR3 nucleotides read TGTGCCAGCAGCTCGCGAGCGGGGGGGCGAAATGAGCAGTTCTTC.